This TCR beta chain was retrieved from a study of cytomegalovirus exposure and HLA in healthy donors. PCR used 60 Vbeta primers and 13 Jbeta primers. The data were produced by immunoSEQ multiplex PCR, yet TCRdb's version contains in-frame clones alone and is incomplete. The table lists roughly 120,000 clones, more than 70% of them singletons, with approximately 1% in the top ten. V dropped 7 bases and J dropped 0 bases, with 6 bases sitting between them. CDR1 and CDR2 from the germline V gene are MNHEY and SMNVEV (reference sequence). This CDR3 contains 13 residues. Specimen: PBMCs. The chain couples TRBV27 to TRBJ1-4; D not resolved. This TCR derives from a human donor in good health. The CDR3 reads CASTPATNEKLFF. For the CDR3, the DNA is TGTGCCAGCACTCCTGCAACTAATGAAAAACTGTTTTTT.